This T cell receptor beta chain was sequenced for a study of cytomegalovirus exposure and HLA in healthy donors. Sequenced by immunoSEQ multiplex PCR; TCRdb stores in-frame clones only, minus some. Of around 250,000 clones in the sample, 90% were seen once. The CDR3 has 14 residues. CDR1 is SGHNT and CDR2 is YYREEE in the germline V gene (reference sequence). Trimming removed 4 bases at V and 0 bases at J, with 10 bases between. This rearrangement joins TRBV5-4 to TRBJ1-1, with D possibly matching TRBD1 (6 bases). The sample taken for sequencing was PBMCs. This clonotype was obtained from a woman aged 18 to 35 in good health and CMV-seronegative. The CDR3 region is CASSGQGLNTEAFF. CDR3 nucleotides: TGTGCCAGCAGCGGCCAGGGGCTGAACACTGAAGCTTTCTTT.